This TCR beta chain was sequenced in a study of blood T cell repertoires in COVID-19. V lost 7 bases, J lost 1 base, and 8 bases lay in between. The germline V gene encodes CDR1 MDHEN and CDR2 SYDVKM. The length of the CDR3 is 12 residues. Some clones are missing from TCRdb's copy, which holds only in-frame ones; the method was immunoSEQ multiplex PCR. Here the sample spans about 80,000 clones, around 76% being singletons. The rearrangement links TRBV28 to TRBJ2-7; TRBD2 is a possible D gene (5 bases). The clonotype originates from a man aged 65-85 years with active or convalescent COVID-19. Sequencing was carried out using peripheral blood. The CDR3, as DNA: TGTGCCAGCACCGGACTTTCCTACGAGCAGTACTTC. Protein: CASTGLSYEQYF.